Below, one TCR beta chain is given with its context. Original data processing: Amplification of reference gene primers was used by the study to estimate nucleated cell counts. The table came from immunoSEQ multiplex PCR; TCRdb's copy has only in-frame clones and leaves some out. Clone size and the V and J calls come from that table; the DNA yielded D and trimming. The data show fewer than 350,000 clones, around nine tenths seen once. The data originate from a study of blood T cell repertoires in COVID-19. Study-wide background: Samples came from the United States, Italy and Spain, spanning acute and convalescent COVID-19. From T cells, B-cell-depleted T cells, or PBMCs came the material, which was cDNA or gDNA.

The CDR3 spans 12 residues. Germline V gives CDR1 SEHNR, CDR2 FQNEAQ (reference sequence). V gave up 2 bases and J gave up 9 bases, with 8 bases separating them. This TCR was sampled from a man aged 35-49 years with active or convalescent COVID-19. The chain combines TRBV7-9 with TRBJ2-1; no clear D gene. Source material: peripheral blood. CDR3 bases: TGTGCCAGCAGCTTATCGGCTAGTGAGCAGTTCTTC. Translated: CASSLSASEQFF.